A single sample is the source of the 19 T cell receptor beta chains below, sequenced in a study of blood T cell repertoires in COVID-19. Using immunoSEQ multiplex PCR, the repertoire was profiled, and TCRdb retains in-frame clones only, with some absent. The sample records 20,000 to 30,000 clones, around nine tenths being singletons. Sequenced sample: peripheral blood. The receptors originated from a man aged 65 to 79 with acute or convalescent COVID-19.

The chain has TRBV5-6 and TRBJ2-7, with a tentative D call TRBD2 (5 bases). This CDR3 region has 16 residues. V lost 0 bases and J 0 bases, leaving 13 bases between the germline ends. CDR1 SGHDT and CDR2 YYEEEE come from the germline V gene. The chain's CDR3 is CASSLEGVRRSYEQYF. The CDR3 region has the DNA TGTGCCAGCAGCTTGGAGGGAGTCCGCCGCTCCTACGAGCAGTACTTC. The full variable domain, rest sourced from reference TRBV5-6 and TRBJ2-7, is DAGVTQSPTHLIKTRGQQVTLRCSPKSGHDTVSWYQQALGQGPQFIFQYYEEEERQRGNFPDRFSGHQFPNYSSELNVNALLLGDSALYLCASSLEGVRRSYEQYFGPGTRLTVT.

The rearrangement links TRBV28 to TRBJ2-5; D is possibly TRBD1 (7 bases). Trimming took 6 bases from V and 5 from J, leaving 16 bases between them. Germline V gives CDR1 MDHEN, CDR2 SYDVKM. The CDR3 covers 14 residues. The CDR3 region is CASSRPAGGETQYF. CDR3 coding DNA: TGTGCCAGCAGCCGGCCAGCAGGGGGGGAGACCCAGTACTTC.

This clone has a single count. The chain is built from TRBV6-5 and TRBJ2-7, with a tentative D call TRBD1 (6 bases). The CDR3 spans 13 residues. Trimming removed 6 bases at V and 8 bases at J, with 17 bases between. In germline, CDR1 is MNHEY, CDR2 SVGAGI. The CDR3 spells CASRRDTIAQQYF. CDR3 in DNA: TGTGCCAGCAGAAGGGACACCATCGCCCAGCAGTACTTC.

The chain has TRBV28 and TRBJ1-5, with TRBD1 as a possible D gene (6 bases). Germline V gene sequence: CDR1 MDHEN, CDR2 SYDVKM. The ends were cut back, 5 bases at V and 2 bases at J, with 10 bases in the middle. The CDR3 has 14 amino acids. In DNA form, the CDR3 reads TGTGCCAGCAGTACAGGGCGAGGCAATCAGCCCCAGCATTTT. Protein product: CASSTGRGNQPQHF.

V and J are TRBV7-3 and TRBJ1-1, with TRBD1 identical over 7 bases. This CDR3 has 15 residues. V shed 5 bases and J 0 bases; nucleotides not matched to a gene: 6. Looked up from germline, CDR1 is SGHTA and CDR2 is FQGTGA. Here the CDR3 DNA reads TGTGCCAGCAGCCCACAGGGGCCCGTGAACACTGAAGCTTTCTTT. Translation: CASSPQGPVNTEAFF.

This chain links TRBV3-1 (or the pseudogene TRBV3-2) with TRBJ1-1; no reliable D call. V was cut by 2 bases and J by 3 bases, with 13 bases left in between. The CDR3 runs 15 residues. Germline values: CDR1 LGHDT, CDR2 YNNKEL (reference sequence). CDR3 in DNA: TGTGCCAGCAGCCAAACGGGGTCGTCGGACACTGAAGCTTTCTTT. This encodes CASSQTGSSDTEAFF.

The genes are TRBV29-1 and TRBJ1-1; D is unresolved. V lost 4 bases to trimming and J lost 4 bases, with 7 bases between them. The germline CDR1 and CDR2 sequences are SQVTM and ANQGSEA. This CDR3 contains 11 residues. CDR3 loop: CSVAPGTEAFF. CDR3 in DNA: TGCAGCGTTGCGCCGGGCACTGAAGCTTTCTTT.

This clone has a single count. This chain connects TRBV7-3 to TRBJ1-2; TRBD1 is a possible D gene (5 bases). V lost 5 bases, J lost 4 bases, and 17 bases lay in between. The CDR3 extends over 15 amino acids. Germline CDR1 is SGHTA and CDR2 is FQGTGA. CDR3 bases: TGTGCCAGCAGCAAAGGGGCTTCGTTGGGCTATGGCTACACCTTC. Protein product: CASSKGASLGYGYTF.

The chain joins TRBV4-2 to TRBJ1-1; 8 bases agree with TRBD1. The CDR3 has 16 residues. CDR1 and CDR2 from the germline V gene are LGHNA and YNFKEQ. Unmatched junction bases numbered 11, after V lost 4 bases and J lost 4 bases. In DNA form, the CDR3 reads TGTGCCAGCAGCCCTCTCCCAGGGGGCGCGCGCACTGAAGCTTTCTTT. Amino acids: CASSPLPGGARTEAFF.

V gene TRBV6-4 combines with J gene TRBJ1-1, with 8 positions matching TRBD1. CDR1 and CDR2 from the germline V gene are MRHNA and SNTAGT. The trim removed 6 bases at V and 0 bases at J, leaving 3 bases unmatched. This CDR3 comprises 14 residues. CDR3 in amino acids: CASSPTGVNTEAFF. CDR3 DNA: TGTGCCAGCAGCCCGACAGGGGTGAACACTGAAGCTTTCTTT.

This clone appeared a single time. The V gene is TRBV19, the J gene TRBJ1-1, with TRBD1 matching over 12 bases. The V segment lost 6 bases and the J segment 4 bases; nucleotides outside the gene matches: 15. CDR3 length: 18 residues. The germline gives CDR1 LNHDA, CDR2 SQIVND (reference sequence). The CDR3 here is CASSRPGGTGGAVTEAFF. CDR3 nucleotides: TGTGCCAGTAGCCGACCCGGTGGGACAGGGGGCGCGGTCACTGAAGCTTTCTTT. Full variable domain (outside the CDR3, taken from reference TRBV19 and TRBJ1-1): DGGITQSPKYLFRKEGQNVTLSCEQNLNHDAMYWYRQDPGQGLRLIYYSQIVNDFQKGDIAEGYSVSREKKESFPLTVTSAQKNPTAFYLCASSRPGGTGGAVTEAFFGQGTRLTVV.

V is TRBV19 and J is TRBJ2-7; TRBD2 aligns across 9 bases. The CDR3 is 16 amino acids. The J segment lost 2 bases and the V segment lost 6 bases, leaving 11 bases of the junction unmatched. CDR1 LNHDA and CDR2 SQIVND come from the germline V gene (reference sequence). The CDR3: CASSQYSGSSPYEQYF. CDR3 in DNA: TGTGCCAGTAGCCAATATAGCGGGAGTTCTCCCTACGAGCAGTACTTC.

This sequence joins TRBV11-2 and TRBJ2-1; D call uncertain. The CDR3 has 12 residues. CDR1 is SGHAT and CDR2 is FQNNGV in the germline V gene. Trimming stripped 0 bases from V and 7 bases from J, with 4 bases between. Here the CDR3 reads CASSLERNEQFF. The CDR3 DNA is TGTGCCAGCAGCTTAGAGAGAAATGAGCAGTTCTTC.

This chain links TRBV5-4 with TRBJ1-2, with 7 bases aligning to TRBD1. The CDR3 covers 14 residues. Germline trimming cut 1 base from V and 4 bases from J; bases unmatched to any gene: 4. CDR1 and CDR2 (germline): SGHNT, YYREEE (reference sequence). The CDR3 DNA reads as TGTGCCAGCAGCTTGTCGGGGGACAGCTATGGCTACACCTTC. Its translation is CASSLSGDSYGYTF.

V is TRBV7-2 and J is TRBJ1-6; D not certain. Germline V gene sequence: CDR1 SGHTA, CDR2 FQGNSA. Trimming removed 1 base from V and 6 bases from J, with 7 bases in between. This CDR3 contains 14 residues. CDR3 DNA: TGTGCCAGCAGCTTAGAACGGAGTAATTCACCCCTCCACTTT. Translated: CASSLERSNSPLHF.

This chain uses TRBV27 with TRBJ1-5; 8 nucleotides align to TRBD1. Germline V gene data show CDR1 as MNHEY and CDR2 as SMNVEV (reference sequence). The CDR3 covers 13 residues. The trim removed 7 bases at V and 5 bases at J, leaving 4 bases unmatched. In nucleotides, the CDR3 is TGTGCCAGCACCTCGGACAGGGATCAGCCCCAGCATTTT. Amino acid sequence: CASTSDRDQPQHF.

The chain links TRBV19 to TRBJ1-2, with D maybe TRBD1 (6 bases). V lost 4 bases and J 7 bases, leaving 13 bases between the germline ends. Germline CDR1 LNHDA, CDR2 SQIVND (reference sequence). The CDR3 is 13 residues long. The CDR3 DNA is TGTGCCAGTAGTACCTCGACAGGCGCTGGCTACACCTTC. Translated, it gives CASSTSTGAGYTF.

The chain has TRBV29-1 and TRBJ2-3, with 9 positions matching TRBD1. Losses at the gene ends were 4 bases for V and 4 bases for J; bases not matched to a gene: 6. Germline V gene lookup returns CDR1 SQVTM and CDR2 ANQGSEA. The CDR3 covers 14 residues. CDR3 DNA sequence: TGCAGCGTTGGGACAGGGGATTTGGCAGATACGCAGTATTTT. Protein product: CSVGTGDLADTQYF.

This sequence joins TRBV7-9 and TRBJ2-3, with a possible D match to TRBD1 (6 bases). Germline V CDR1 and CDR2: SEHNR, FQNEAQ (reference sequence). Trimming removed 0 bases at V and 0 bases at J, with 10 bases between. This CDR3 has 16 amino acids. Written as DNA, the CDR3 is TGTGCCAGCAGCTTAGCGGGGGCCTCTAGCACAGATACGCAGTATTTT. This translates into CASSLAGASSTDTQYF.